The source of this T cell receptor beta chain is a study of blood T cell repertoires in COVID-19 (dated by TCRdb to 2018 to 2020). Regarding the complete study: The collaborator samples originated in the United States, Italy and Spain and spanned the acute and convalescent phases of COVID-19. The prospective study material was composed of cDNA or gDNA derived from T cells, B-cell-depleted T cells, or PBMCs. The dataset comprised deeply sampled blood TCRbeta repertoires from subjects exposed to, actively infected with, or recovered from COVID-19. The repertoires were released in a freely available public database intended as a resource for research on the immune response to SARS-CoV-2. Samples were obtained from the ongoing ImmuneRACE study (first 160 participants) and from over 1,000 subjects provided by 6 global collaborators. Sample metadata almost always included a de-identified subject ID, COVID-19 status, age in years and sex. Where HLA class I and class II types were available, the types were taken from metadata supplied by the sample provider, not from assay-based typing. What the study reported, not specific to this receptor: How much clinical and demographic metadata was included differed by source and by participant, and the metadata was provided uncurated.

The immunoSEQ Assay, a bias-controlled multiplex PCR, was used to amplify TCRbeta CDR3 regions from genomic DNA. In the original analysis: Nucleated cell counts per sample were estimated from amplification of reference gene primers within the assay. Sequence reads were collapsed and filtered to measure the absolute abundance of every unique TCRbeta CDR3 rearrangement. Productive Simpson clonality was computed per sample as the square root of Simpson's diversity index over productive rearrangements. TCRdb provides this immuneACCESS table in a form limited to in-frame rearrangements. Some clones are lacking; in checked studies, under half of them reflect an unresolved V gene, and why the rest are absent is not known. D and trimming were read from the DNA, whereas the V and J calls and clone size are those reported in that table. The sample contains about 160,000 clones, 80% to 90% of them found a single time. The top ten hold about 5.6% of the sample.

On this clone: Its antigen is still unknown. No quality values exist for individual bases; no much larger clone is one base distant.

At one collaborating source in Seattle, patients were enrolled during active infection and were followed longitudinally through the course of disease. Collaborating institutions collected whole blood in K2EDTA tubes following their own protocols. For TCRbeta analysis, collaborators shipped samples in one of three forms: frozen whole blood, isolated PBMCs, or DNA extracted from either of those sample types. For this chain, trimming is 4 bases at the V end and 4 bases at the J end, and the number of junction bases without a gene match is 5. In the germline V gene, CDR1 corresponds to SGHTS and CDR2 to YDEGEE. The CDR3, from cysteine to phenylalanine, totals 16 residues. The read is trimmed to its CDR3 DNA, 48 bases read in frame from base 1.

The sequenced sample was peripheral blood. This clonotype originated in a woman aged 45-65 years with COVID-19, enrolled during active disease. Recombination connected TRBV5-8 to TRBJ2-5; 15 middle bases align to TRBD2. The CDR3 region: CASSAGTSGGRETQYF. The DNA reads TGTGCCAGCAGCGCCGGGACTAGCGGGGGGAGAGAGACCCAGTACTTC.